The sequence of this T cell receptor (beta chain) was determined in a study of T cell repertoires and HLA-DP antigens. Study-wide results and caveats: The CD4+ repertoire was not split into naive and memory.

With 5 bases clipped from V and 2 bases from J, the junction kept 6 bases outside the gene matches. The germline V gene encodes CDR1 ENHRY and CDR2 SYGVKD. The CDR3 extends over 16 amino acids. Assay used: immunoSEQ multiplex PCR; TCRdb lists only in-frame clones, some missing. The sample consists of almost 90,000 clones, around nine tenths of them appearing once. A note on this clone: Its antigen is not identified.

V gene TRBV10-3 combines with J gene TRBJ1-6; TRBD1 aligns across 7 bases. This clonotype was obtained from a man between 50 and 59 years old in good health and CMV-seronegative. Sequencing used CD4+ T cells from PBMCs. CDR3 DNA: TGTGCCATCAGTCCACAGGGGCCCACCTATAATTCACCCCTCCACTTT. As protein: CAISPQGPTYNSPLHF.